This T cell receptor beta chain is from a study of T-cell reconstitution after alpha-beta-depleted transplantation in children. Findings and caveats of the study: Fresh T-cell production supplied most of the T-cell counts and diversity seen one year after transplant.

Unique molecular identifiers were used to barcode this TCRbeta library. TCRdb passed the PCR reads through MiXCR, listing each CDR3 protein once. Of 280,000 or so distinct CDR3 sequences in the sample, roughly 11% are singletons; the top ten hold 23%. This clonotype was counted many times. Its target is unknown. Sequencing used peripheral blood, obtained 180 days after TCRalphabeta/CD19-depleted stem cell transplant. The origin of this receptor is a male patient between 2 and 10 years old who had a stem cell transplant for chronic granulomatous disease, so the T cells may come from the graft donor.

CDR3 bases: TGCAGTGCTAGAGCCGGGACTAGCGGGAGATACAATGAGCAGTTCTTC. Its translation is CSARAGTSGRYNEQFF. The rearrangement links TRBV20-1 to TRBJ2-1; TRBD2 matches at 14 bases. Looked up from germline, CDR1 is DFQATT and CDR2 is SNEGSKA (reference sequence). This CDR3 comprises 16 residues. V dropped 1 base and J dropped 4; count of bases not matched to a gene: 3.